The source of this T cell receptor (beta chain) is a study of shared clonotypes between healthy human individuals. The germline V gene has CDR1 SGHRS and CDR2 YFSETQ. Trimming left V 1 base short and J 1 base short, with 9 bases between. This CDR3 comprises 15 residues. This clone has more than one count but fewer than ten. Repertoires were generated with immunoSEQ multiplex PCR, while TCRdb's copy carries only in-frame clones and drops some. Here the sample spans approximately 1,000,000 clones, about 84% being singletons. The chain joins TRBV5-1 to TRBJ1-3, with a possible D match to TRBD1 (5 bases). Specimen: memory CD4+ T cells from PBMCs. As for subset: CD45RA-negative fraction. This receptor was identified in a man between 18 and 35 years old in good health. Some clones in this sample may be carry-over from other donors' samples. In nucleotides, the CDR3 is TGCGCCAGCAGCTTGTATGGGGCGTCTGGAAACACCATATATTTT. Amino acids: CASSLYGASGNTIYF.